The 20 T cell receptor beta chains listed next were all sequenced from one sample in a study of blood T cell repertoires in COVID-19. Libraries were prepared by immunoSEQ multiplex PCR; TCRdb keeps only in-frame clonotypes and omits some of them. The repertoire holds about 130,000 clones, with around 85% as singletons. The source material was peripheral blood. The receptors originated from a human donor in a cohort sampled during active COVID-19.

V usage is TRBV5-4 and J usage is TRBJ2-1, with 9 bases identical to TRBD2. This CDR3 region has 15 residues. From germline, CDR1 is SGHNT and CDR2 YYREEE (reference sequence). J gave up 5 bases and V 3 bases, and 6 bases lay outside the gene matches. The CDR3 DNA reads TGTGCCAGCAGCTCGAAGACTAGCGGAAACAATGAGCAGTTCTTC. Protein: CASSSKTSGNNEQFF.

This sequence joins TRBV3-1 (or the pseudogene TRBV3-2) and TRBJ1-4; D unclear. CDR3 length equals 12 residues. The V end was cut by 6 bases, the J end by 7 bases, with 9 bases between. Germline CDR1 is LGHDT and CDR2 is YNNKEL (reference sequence). In DNA form, the CDR3 reads TGTGCCAGCAGTCTATCTGGTGAAAAACTGTTTTTT. It encodes CASSLSGEKLFF.

The chain employs TRBV5-1 and TRBJ2-1; D may be TRBD2 (6 bases). The germline V gene has CDR1 SGHRS and CDR2 YFSETQ. The CDR3 totals 15 residues. Trimming pared 4 bases from V and 7 bases from J, leaving 18 bases between. The CDR3 DNA sequence: TGCGCCAGCAGCACATCCCTCAATAGCGGAAATGAGCAGTTCTTC. Residues: CASSTSLNSGNEQFF. The full variable domain, with the rest looked up from reference TRBV5-1 and TRBJ2-1, is KAGVTQTPRYLIKTRGQQVTLSCSPISGHRSVSWYQQTPGQGLQFLFEYFSETQRNKGNFPGRFSGRQFSNSRSEMNVSTLELGDSALYLCASSTSLNSGNEQFFGPGTRLTVL.

Note on this clone: At the DNA level, this CDR3 is encoded by other sequences in the same sample as well. The chain employs TRBV27 and TRBJ1-2; 9 bases match TRBD1. Trimming cost V 5 bases and J 4 bases; bases outside gene matches: 8. The CDR3 spans 15 residues. Germline lookup yields CDR1 MNHEY and CDR2 SMNVEV (reference sequence). The CDR3 spells CASSPTPGQGYGYTF. CDR3 nucleotide sequence: TGTGCCAGCAGTCCAACCCCGGGACAGGGCTATGGCTACACCTTC.

The V and J genes are TRBV30 and TRBJ2-5, with D possibly being TRBD2 (5 bases). With 1 base removed from V and 2 bases from J, the gap between germline ends came to 14 bases. Germline CDR1 and CDR2: GTSNPN and SVGIG (reference sequence). This CDR3 is 15 amino acids long. Here the CDR3 reads CAWSGSRGWQETQYF. CDR3 sequence (DNA): TGTGCCTGGAGTGGGAGTCGAGGGTGGCAAGAGACCCAGTACTTC. The full variable domain, rest sourced from reference TRBV30 and TRBJ2-5, is SQTIHQWPATLVQPVGSPLSLECTVEGTSNPNLYWYRQAAGRGLQLLFYSVGIGQISSEVPQNLSASRPQDRQFILSSKKLLLSDSGFYLCAWSGSRGWQETQYFGPGTRLLVL.

This sequence joins TRBV3-1 (or the pseudogene TRBV3-2) and TRBJ1-5; 7 bases fit TRBD1. The CDR3 consists of 17 residues. Looked up from germline, CDR1 is LGHDT and CDR2 is YNNKEL (reference sequence). Trimming at V came to 2 bases and at J to 2 bases, leaving 9 bases not matched to a gene. CDR3 residues: CASSQRKGAECNQPQHF. CDR3 in DNA: TGTGCCAGCAGCCAACGAAAGGGGGCGGAGTGCAATCAGCCCCAGCATTTT.

The genes are TRBV28 and TRBJ1-4, with TRBD1 matching over 10 bases. The CDR3 extends over 16 amino acids. Germline V lookup: CDR1 MDHEN, CDR2 SYDVKM. J gave up 5 bases and V 6 bases, and 9 bases lay outside the gene matches. CDR3 sequence reads: CASRRQGATANEKLFF. The DNA for the CDR3 is TGTGCCAGCAGGAGACAGGGGGCAACAGCGAATGAAAAACTGTTTTTT.

This rearrangement joins TRBV9 to TRBJ2-3; 10 bases are shared with TRBD2. The germline V gene has CDR1 SGDLS and CDR2 YYNGEE. This CDR3 is built from 15 residues. Trimming removed 5 bases from V and 3 bases from J; junction bases left unmatched: 6. This CDR3 reads CASSEEAGGTDTQYF. CDR3 DNA: TGTGCCAGCAGTGAGGAAGCGGGGGGGACAGATACGCAGTATTTT.

This chain connects TRBV30 to TRBJ2-5, with a tentative D call TRBD2 (5 bases). Trimming left V 5 bases short and J 5 bases short, with 15 bases between. The CDR3 is 13 residues long. Germline V gene lookup returns CDR1 GTSNPN and CDR2 SVGIG (reference sequence). The CDR3 DNA is TGTGCCTGGGACGTCTTGCGGAGGGAGACCCAGTACTTC. This translates into CAWDVLRRETQYF.

This chain uses TRBV20-1 with TRBJ2-1, with D tentatively TRBD2 (5 bases). Trimming cost V 3 bases and J 9 bases, with 9 bases left between them. CDR3 length equals 11 residues. The germline gives CDR1 DFQATT, CDR2 SNEGSKA (reference sequence). CDR3 loop: CSAREVPEQFF. In DNA form, the CDR3 reads TGCAGTGCTAGGGAGGTCCCTGAGCAGTTCTTC.

The chain uses TRBV10-3 and TRBJ2-4; 12 positions agree with TRBD2. Germline CDR1 reads ENHRY; CDR2 reads SYGVKD. The CDR3 loop spans 14 amino acids. With V trimmed by 10 bases and J by 8 bases, 9 bases remained unmatched. The CDR3 spells CATSRLAGEDIQYF. The CDR3, as DNA: TGTGCCACCTCAAGACTAGCGGGAGAGGACATTCAGTACTTC.

This clone showed up just once. J is TRBJ2-2 and V is TRBV11-3; possible D gene TRBD2, 7 bases. The V end was cut by 4 bases, the J end by 0 bases, with 12 bases between. The CDR3 has 16 residues. CDR1 is SGHNT, CDR2 YENEEA, per germline. The CDR3 protein is CASSSAGASNTGELFF. For the CDR3, the DNA is TGTGCCAGCAGCTCGGCGGGGGCATCGAACACCGGGGAGCTGTTTTTT. Full variable domain (remainder filled in from reference TRBV11-3 and TRBJ2-2): EAGVVQSPRYKIIEKKQPVAFWCNPISGHNTLYWYLQNLGQGPELLIRYENEEAVDDSQLPKDRFSAERLKGVDSTLKIQPAELGDSAVYLCASSSAGASNTGELFFGEGSRLTVL.

This chain joins TRBV15 and TRBJ1-3, with D possibly TRBD1 on 5 matching bases. Deletions cut 1 base from V and 0 bases from J, with 13 bases between. The CDR3 has 17 residues. CDR1 LNHNV and CDR2 YYDKDF come from the germline V gene (reference sequence). CDR3 loop: CATSRGPGLSSGNTIYF. DNA of the CDR3: TGTGCCACCAGCAGAGGCCCGGGACTGAGCTCTGGAAACACCATATATTTT.

The chain carries TRBV19 and TRBJ2-4; TRBD2 might be the D (6 bases). CDR1 and CDR2 from the germline V gene are LNHDA and SQIVND (reference sequence). V was trimmed by 8 bases and J by 4 bases, leaving 12 bases between them. This CDR3 is 13 amino acids long. The CDR3 sequence: CASESGVKNIQYF. Here the CDR3 DNA reads TGTGCCAGTGAGTCGGGGGTGAAAAACATTCAGTACTTC.

The chain recombines TRBV5-4 with TRBJ1-1; 7 nucleotides match TRBD1. The CDR3 extends over 15 amino acids. Germline lookup yields CDR1 SGHNT and CDR2 YYREEE (reference sequence). The V and J ends lost 4 bases and 3 bases, in that order; junction bases with no gene match: 9. The DNA of the CDR3 is TGTGCCAGCAGCCCTAAACAGGGGAGGTACACTGAAGCTTTCTTT. It yields the protein CASSPKQGRYTEAFF.

The V call is TRBV2, the J call TRBJ2-1; 8 bases map to TRBD2. The CDR3 has 16 residues. The V segment lost 4 bases and the J segment 6 bases; nucleotides outside the gene matches: 11. The germline gives CDR1 SNHLY, CDR2 FYNNEI. CDR3 region: CASSAGGLAGLNEQFF. In DNA form, the CDR3 reads TGTGCCAGCAGTGCAGGAGGTCTAGCGGGCCTCAATGAGCAGTTCTTC.

The CDR3 DNA is TGTGCCAGCAGTCAACGACAGGGGGCAGTAGGTCCATACTACGAGCAGTACTTC. Protein product: CASSQRQGAVGPYYEQYF. This chain joins TRBV6-6 and TRBJ2-7; 10 bases are a match to TRBD1. CDR1 and CDR2 from the germline V gene are MNHNY and SVGAGI (reference sequence). The CDR3 spans 18 residues. After removal of 5 bases from V and 3 bases from J, the junction contained 16 bases not matched to a gene.

The chain couples TRBV6-1 to TRBJ1-1; D is unclear. The germline V and J ends were trimmed by 0 bases and 10 bases, with 12 bases remaining between them. This CDR3 is built from 13 residues. Germline lookup yields CDR1 MNHNS and CDR2 SASEGT. The chain's CDR3 is CASSEAGGNRAFF. CDR3 coding DNA: TGTGCCAGCAGTGAAGCTGGCGGGAATAGAGCTTTCTTT.

This clone was seen a single time. In DNA form, the CDR3 reads TGTGCCAGCAGTTTCACCGGGTCCAACACCGGGGAGCTGTTTTTT. It is translated as CASSFTGSNTGELFF. The gene calls are TRBV6-2 or TRBV6-3 and TRBJ2-2, with no clear D. With 4 bases removed from V and 2 bases from J, the gap between germline ends came to 11 bases. The germline V gene has CDR1 MNHEY and CDR2 SVGEGT. The CDR3 spans 15 residues.

This clone was recorded once. The V and J genes are TRBV9 and TRBJ1-1; a weak D match, TRBD1 (5 bases). The CDR3 length is 13 residues. Trimming shortened V by 1 base and J by 4 bases, and 8 bases separated the two germline ends. Germline CDR1 is SGDLS and CDR2 is YYNGEE. The CDR3 DNA reads TGTGCCAGCAGCGTATCAGGGTCCACTGAAGCTTTCTTT. Amino acid sequence: CASSVSGSTEAFF.